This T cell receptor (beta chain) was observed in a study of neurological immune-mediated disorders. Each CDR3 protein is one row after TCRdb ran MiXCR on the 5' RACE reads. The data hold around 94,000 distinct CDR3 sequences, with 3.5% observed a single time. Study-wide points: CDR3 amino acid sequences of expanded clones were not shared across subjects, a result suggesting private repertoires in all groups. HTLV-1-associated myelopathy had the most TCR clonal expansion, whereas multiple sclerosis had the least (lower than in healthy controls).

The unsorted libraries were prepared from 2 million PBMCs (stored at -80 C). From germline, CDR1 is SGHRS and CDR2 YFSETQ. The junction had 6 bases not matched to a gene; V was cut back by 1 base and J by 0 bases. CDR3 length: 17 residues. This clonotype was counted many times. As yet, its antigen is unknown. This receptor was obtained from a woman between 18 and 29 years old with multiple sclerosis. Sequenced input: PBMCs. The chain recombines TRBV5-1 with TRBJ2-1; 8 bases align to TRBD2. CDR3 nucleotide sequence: TGCGCCAGCAGCTTGATACTAGCGGTCGGCTCCTACAATGAGCAGTTCTTC. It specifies CASSLILAVGSYNEQFF.